The rows below give T cell receptor beta chains drawn from one sample of a study of blood T cell repertoires in COVID-19. The method was immunoSEQ multiplex PCR; TCRdb's version includes in-frame clones alone and lacks a portion of them. The profile shows roughly 120,000 clones, about nine tenths of them singletons. What was sequenced was peripheral blood. These receptor sequences come from a human donor with active COVID-19. The donor label of this sample is uncertain. Each CDR3 is given with its conserved first and last residue. A D gene is named only where the DNA matches it firmly. Size values are once, few and many counts, or a class for expanded clones, and some rows have none.

few,-,TRBV5-1,TRBJ1-6,CASSGARIDSPLHF,TGCGCCAGCAGCGGGGCTAGAATCGATTCACCCCTCCACTTT
-,TRBD1,TRBV5-6,TRBJ2-3,CASSFGTVRTQYF,TGTGCCAGCAGCTTCGGGACAGTTCGTACGCAGTATTTT
-,TRBD2,TRBV11-2,TRBJ2-2,CASSRTGLANTGELFF,TGTGCCAGCAGCCGGACGGGACTAGCGAACACCGGGGAGCTGTTTTTT
-,-,TRBV5-5,TRBJ1-4,CASSHTDLPGEKLFF,TGTGCCAGCAGCCACACGGACCTTCCGGGAGAAAAACTGTTTTTT
-,TRBD1,TRBV7-9,TRBJ2-5,CASRSGTGDNQETQYF,TGTGCCAGCCGATCCGGGACAGGGGATAATCAAGAGACCCAGTACTTC
-,-,TRBV4-1,TRBJ1-5,CASSHSFGGGGQPQHF,TGCGCCAGCAGCCACTCCTTTGGGGGGGGTGGTCAGCCCCAGCATTTT
-,TRBD2,TRBV5-6,TRBJ2-2,CASSPPGTSGGTGELFF,TGTGCCAGCAGCCCTCCTGGGACTAGCGGGGGGACCGGGGAGCTGTTTTTT
-,-,TRBV3-1/TRBV3-2,TRBJ1-4,CASSPSSEEINEKLFF,TGTGCCAGCAGCCCATCATCGGAGGAGATTAATGAAAAACTGTTTTTT
-,-,TRBV29-1,TRBJ2-1,CSVEDRGAIEQFF,TGCAGCGTTGAAGATCGGGGGGCTATTGAGCAGTTCTTC
-,-,TRBV6-2/TRBV6-3,TRBJ2-2,CASSPYRDFGPGELFF,TGTGCCAGCAGTCCCTACCGGGACTTCGGTCCCGGGGAGCTGTTTTTT